This T cell receptor beta chain was identified during a study of PD-L1 blockade in urothelial cancer. Overall study context: The researchers analyzed blood 3 weeks (second dose) and 6 weeks after treatment start.

Profiled with immunoSEQ multiplex PCR; TCRdb holds only in-frame clones, not every one. The data hold around 51,000 clones, with around 87% observed a single time. In germline, CDR1 is GTSNPN, CDR2 SVGIG (reference sequence). V was clipped by 0 bases and J by 0 bases, with 9 bases between them. There are 15 residues in the CDR3. Per-patient samples, pretreatment and on-treatment, numbered 1 to 8. The rearrangement links TRBV30 to TRBJ2-4, with D uncertain. This clonotype was obtained from a man aged 60-69 years with urothelial cancer. The specimen comprised PBMCs, sampled around atezolizumab (anti-PD-L1) treatment. The CDR3 is CAWSVRVSAKNIQYF. The CDR3 DNA reads as TGTGCCTGGAGTGTACGAGTGTCAGCCAAAAACATTCAGTACTTC.